The 22 T cell receptor beta chains below come from one sample, sequenced in a study of graft-versus-host responses after intestinal transplantation. TCRdb keeps only in-frame clones here, not all; method: immunoSEQ multiplex PCR. Of fewer than 150,000 clones in the sample, more than 80% were seen once. No antigen has been identified for these receptors. Here the sequenced sample was unstimulated CD4+ T cells sorted from spleen or lymph node cells, taken before intestinal transplant. All receptors come from a human donor who received an intestinal transplant.

The rearrangement joins TRBV4-1 to TRBJ2-1; D could derive from TRBD1 or TRBD2 (5 bases each). This CDR3 is built from 18 residues. Germline V gene sequence: CDR1 MGHRA, CDR2 YSYEKL. V lost 1 base and J lost 8, with 24 bases in between. CDR3 nucleotides: TGCGCCAGCAGCCAAGGGGGGTCTTCTCAGGCAAGGCGGGATGAGCAGTTCTTC. This encodes CASSQGGSSQARRDEQFF.

The table lists this clone with a count of one. The chain joins TRBV2 to TRBJ2-7; D is possibly TRBD1 (5 bases). The CDR3 totals 14 residues. Trimming cost V 3 bases and J 4 bases, with 13 bases left between them. Per the germline V gene, CDR1 is SNHLY and CDR2 is FYNNEI. The CDR3 DNA sequence: TGTGCCAGCAGTGATGGCAGGGCGAGGTACGAGCAGTACTTC. Encoded protein: CASSDGRARYEQYF.

The chain uses TRBV16 and TRBJ1-1; D is possibly TRBD1 (6 bases). Germline V gene lookup returns CDR1 KGHSY and CDR2 FQNENV. Trimming removed 0 bases from V and 10 bases from J, with 9 bases in between. This CDR3 comprises 12 residues. CDR3 bases: TGTGCCAGCAGCCAATCAGGCAGGGGAGCTTTCTTT. It encodes CASSQSGRGAFF. Combining the CDR3 with reference TRBV16 and TRBJ1-1 gives the whole variable domain GEEVAQTPKHLVRGEGQKAKLYCAPIKGHSYVFWYQQVLKNEFKFLISFQNENVFDETGMPKERFSAKCLPNSPCSLEIQATKLEDSAVYFCASSQSGRGAFFGQGTRLTVV.

The V gene is TRBV9, the J gene TRBJ2-3; D is ambiguous. The germline V gene has CDR1 SGDLS and CDR2 YYNGEE. This CDR3 has 15 amino acids. V lost 0 bases to trimming and J lost 4 bases, with 12 bases between them. The DNA for the CDR3 is TGTGCCAGCAGCGTAGGAAACCAATGGGCAGATACGCAGTATTTT. Its translation is CASSVGNQWADTQYF. The full variable domain, with the rest looked up from reference TRBV9 and TRBJ2-3, is DSGVTQTPKHLITATGQRVTLRCSPRSGDLSVYWYQQSLDQGLQFLIQYYNGEERAKGNILERFSAQQFPDLHSELNLSSLELGDSALYFCASSVGNQWADTQYFGPGTRLTVL.

V is TRBV5-6 and J is TRBJ1-2; a weak D match, TRBD1 (5 bases). V was trimmed by 1 base and J by 9 bases, leaving 13 bases between them. Per germline, CDR1 SGHDT and CDR2 YYEEEE. CDR3 size: 13 residues. The CDR3 bases are TGTGCCAGCAGCTTGAAGGACGGGGGTAGCTACACCTTC. Protein: CASSLKDGGSYTF.

V is TRBV4-1 and J is TRBJ2-1; 7 nucleotides agree with TRBD2. V trimming: 8 bases; J trimming: 9 bases; junction bases outside the gene matches: 7. The CDR3 contains 12 residues. The V gene's germline CDR1 is MGHRA and CDR2 YSYEKL. CDR3 residues: CASGLGRGEQFF. The CDR3 DNA sequence: TGCGCCAGCGGACTAGGTCGGGGTGAGCAGTTCTTC.

The J gene is TRBJ2-7, the V gene TRBV7-9; D possibly uses TRBD1 or TRBD2 (5 bases each). In germline, CDR1 is SEHNR, CDR2 FQNEAQ (reference sequence). The germline V and J ends were trimmed by 5 bases and 1 base, with 15 bases remaining between them. The CDR3 extends over 15 amino acids. The DNA of the CDR3 is TGTGCCAGCAGCCCTCCGGGACGACAGTCCTACGAGCAGTACTTC. This encodes CASSPPGRQSYEQYF.

V gene TRBV18 combines with J gene TRBJ2-1, with D perhaps given as TRBD1 or TRBD2 (7 bases each). With 4 bases removed from V and 8 bases from J, the gap between germline ends came to 15 bases. This CDR3 is 14 amino acids long. Germline-derived CDR1 and CDR2 are KGHSH and LQKENI. This CDR3 reads CASSLSGGVHEQFF. CDR3 in DNA: TGTGCCAGCTCACTATCAGGGGGGGTACATGAGCAGTTCTTC.

V and J are TRBV14 and TRBJ2-5, with 9 bases lining up with TRBD2. CDR3 length: 17 amino acids. V lost 4 bases, J lost 5 bases, and 14 bases stayed unmatched. Germline lookup yields CDR1 SGHDN and CDR2 FVKESK. The CDR3 protein is CASSPPGVAGGLETQYF. The DNA for the CDR3 is TGTGCCAGCAGCCCACCCGGAGTGGCGGGGGGGCTCGAGACCCAGTACTTC.

The chain uses TRBV6-6 and TRBJ2-7; 7 bases are a match to TRBD1. CDR1 and CDR2 (germline): MNHNY, SVGAGI (reference sequence). This CDR3 has 13 amino acids. V lost 4 bases and J lost 3; bases outside the gene matches: 3. As DNA, the CDR3 is TGTGCCAGCAGTTGGGACAGCTACTACGAGCAGTACTTC. This translates into CASSWDSYYEQYF.

V gene TRBV29-1 combines with J gene TRBJ2-7; D call uncertain. V lost 7 bases and J 7 bases, leaving 20 bases between the germline ends. The CDR3 contains 13 residues. Looked up from germline, CDR1 is SQVTM and CDR2 is ANQGSEA. Here the CDR3 reads CSAGKDALGEQYF. For the CDR3, the DNA is TGCAGCGCTGGAAAGGACGCCCTAGGGGAGCAGTACTTC.

V is TRBV6-6 and J is TRBJ1-1; D is unresolved. Trimming shortened V by 8 bases and J by 11 bases, and 12 bases separated the two germline ends. CDR3 length: 10 residues. Germline CDR1 reads MNHNY; CDR2 reads SVGAGI (reference sequence). CDR3 amino acids: CASGSWAAFF. The CDR3 bases are TGTGCCAGCGGCTCCTGGGCGGCTTTCTTT.

The V call is TRBV7-8, the J call TRBJ2-5; D is possibly TRBD2 (5 bases). The end of the DNA fits TRBJ2-7 better, so the J call may be wrong. The CDR3 consists of 14 residues. The germline gives CDR1 SGHVS, CDR2 FQNEAQ. CDR3 residues: CASSLVRESYEQYF. The DNA for the CDR3 is TGTGCCAGCAGCTTAGTGAGGGAGTCCTACGAGCAGTACTTC.

The V call is TRBV6-5, the J call TRBJ1-5; D is ambiguous. The CDR3 consists of 13 residues. The germline CDR1 and CDR2 sequences are MNHEY and SVGAGI. Trimming took 7 bases from V and 1 from J, leaving 8 bases between them. CDR3 nucleotides: TGTGCCAGCAAGGAGTGGAGCAATCAGCCCCAGCATTTT. This translates into CASKEWSNQPQHF.

CDR3 amino acids: CASSPTEGARGYTF. CDR3 bases: TGCGCCAGCAGCCCCACCGAGGGCGCGAGGGGCTACACCTTC. J is TRBJ1-2 and V is TRBV4-1, with no clear D. This CDR3 region has 14 residues. Germline V gives CDR1 MGHRA, CDR2 YSYEKL. Trimming took 4 bases from V and 8 from J, leaving 17 bases between them.

This sequence joins TRBV5-1 and TRBJ2-7, with TRBD1 matching over 7 bases. J gave up 3 bases and V 4 bases, and 7 bases lay outside the gene matches. The CDR3 has 14 residues. Germline V gene data show CDR1 as SGHRS and CDR2 as YFSETQ. The CDR3, as DNA: TGCGCCAGCAGCACCCGACAGGGCGGCTACGAGCAGTACTTC. Encoded protein: CASSTRQGGYEQYF.

The chain couples TRBV5-4 to TRBJ2-2; 14 nucleotides match TRBD2. The ends lost 5 bases at V and 1 base at J; junction bases unmatched: 4. Per the germline V gene, CDR1 is SGHNT and CDR2 is YYREEE (reference sequence). This CDR3 has 17 residues. The CDR3 DNA is TGTGCCAGCAGTCTAGGACTAGCGGGGGGGAACACCGGGGAGCTGTTTTTT. Translation: CASSLGLAGGNTGELFF. The entire variable domain, with the rest obtained from reference TRBV5-4 and TRBJ2-2, is as follows: ETGVTQSPTHLIKTRGQQVTLRCSSQSGHNTVSWYQQALGQGPQFIFQYYREEENGRGNFPPRFSGLQFPNYSSELNVNALELDDSALYLCASSLGLAGGNTGELFFGEGSRLTVL.

The chain uses TRBV10-2 and TRBJ2-7, with no clear D. Trimming pared 2 bases from V and 5 bases from J, leaving 4 bases between. The CDR3 extends over 11 amino acids. Germline CDR1 reads WSHSY; CDR2 reads SAAADI. Here the CDR3 DNA reads TGCGCCAGCAGTGAGGTCCACGAGCAGTACTTC. Amino acid sequence: CASSEVHEQYF.

This chain joins TRBV10-1 and TRBJ1-2; D is perhaps TRBD1 (5 bases). This CDR3 has 11 amino acids. The germline V gene encodes CDR1 WNHNN and CDR2 SYGVQD (reference sequence). The V gene lost 4 bases and the J gene lost 6 bases, with 6 bases spanning the gap. This chain's CDR3 is CASSGGDGYTF. The CDR3 DNA reads as TGCGCCAGCAGTGGAGGGGATGGCTACACCTTC.

This rearrangement joins TRBV10-3 to TRBJ1-2; D is uncertain. V was trimmed by 5 bases and J by 3 bases, leaving 10 bases between them. CDR1 and CDR2 from the germline V gene are ENHRY and SYGVKD. The CDR3 covers 13 residues. CDR3: CAISHRSDYGYTF. DNA for the CDR3: TGTGCCATCAGTCACCGGAGCGACTATGGCTACACCTTC.

The chain carries TRBV5-1 and TRBJ1-3; D is possibly TRBD1 (6 bases). Trimming took off 4 bases at V and 8 bases at J, with 16 bases between the two ends. The CDR3 runs to 14 residues. CDR1 and CDR2 from the germline V gene are SGHRS and YFSETQ. The CDR3 region is CASSTGTLSDTIYF. DNA of the CDR3: TGCGCCAGCAGCACCGGGACATTAAGTGACACCATATATTTT.

The chain joins TRBV10-3 to TRBJ2-7, with 9 bases matching TRBD1. Per the germline V gene, CDR1 is ENHRY and CDR2 is SYGVKD. The CDR3 totals 15 residues. Trimming at V came to 3 bases and at J to 2 bases, leaving 5 bases not matched to a gene. CDR3 sequence reads: CAISDPGQGAYEQYF. The CDR3, as DNA: TGTGCCATCAGTGATCCGGGACAGGGAGCCTACGAGCAGTACTTC.